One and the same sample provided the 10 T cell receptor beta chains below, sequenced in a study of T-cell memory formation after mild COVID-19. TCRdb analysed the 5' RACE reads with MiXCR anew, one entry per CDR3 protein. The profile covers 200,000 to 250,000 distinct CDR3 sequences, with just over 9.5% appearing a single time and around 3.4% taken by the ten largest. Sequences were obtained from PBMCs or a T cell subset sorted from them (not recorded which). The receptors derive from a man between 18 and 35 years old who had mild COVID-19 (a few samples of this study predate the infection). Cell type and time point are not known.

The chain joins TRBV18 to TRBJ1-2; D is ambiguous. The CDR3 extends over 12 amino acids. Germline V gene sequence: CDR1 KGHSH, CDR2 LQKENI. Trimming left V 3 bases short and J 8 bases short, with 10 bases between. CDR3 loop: CASSPSPEGYTF. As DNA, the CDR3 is TGTGCCAGCTCACCGAGCCCGGAGGGCTACACCTTC.

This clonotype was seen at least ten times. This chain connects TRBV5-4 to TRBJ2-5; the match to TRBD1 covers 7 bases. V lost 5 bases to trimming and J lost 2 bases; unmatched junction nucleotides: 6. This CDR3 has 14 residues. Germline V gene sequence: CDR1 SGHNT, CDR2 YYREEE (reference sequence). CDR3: CASSPRTGQETQYF. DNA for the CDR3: TGTGCCAGCAGTCCTCGGACAGGACAAGAGACCCAGTACTTC.

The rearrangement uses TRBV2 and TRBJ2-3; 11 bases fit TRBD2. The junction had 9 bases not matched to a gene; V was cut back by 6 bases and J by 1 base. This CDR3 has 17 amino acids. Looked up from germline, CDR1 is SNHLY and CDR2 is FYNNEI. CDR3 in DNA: TGTGCCAGCAGGAGGGCTAGCGGGGGGTCGCGCACAGATACGCAGTATTTT. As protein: CASRRASGGSRTDTQYF.

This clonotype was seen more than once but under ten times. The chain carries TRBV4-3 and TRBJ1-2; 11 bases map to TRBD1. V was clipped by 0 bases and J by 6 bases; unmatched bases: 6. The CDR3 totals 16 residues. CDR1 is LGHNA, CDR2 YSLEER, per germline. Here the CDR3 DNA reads TGCGCCAGCAGCCAAGAGTGGGGACAGGGGGTCCATGGCTACACCTTC. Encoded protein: CASSQEWGQGVHGYTF.

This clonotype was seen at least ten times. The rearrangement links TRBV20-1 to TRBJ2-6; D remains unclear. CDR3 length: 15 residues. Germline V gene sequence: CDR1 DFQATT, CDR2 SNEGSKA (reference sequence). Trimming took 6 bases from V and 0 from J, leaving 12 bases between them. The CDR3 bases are TGCAGTGCGGAGATCGGCCTCTCTGGGGCCAACGTCCTGACTTTC. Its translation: CSAEIGLSGANVLTF.

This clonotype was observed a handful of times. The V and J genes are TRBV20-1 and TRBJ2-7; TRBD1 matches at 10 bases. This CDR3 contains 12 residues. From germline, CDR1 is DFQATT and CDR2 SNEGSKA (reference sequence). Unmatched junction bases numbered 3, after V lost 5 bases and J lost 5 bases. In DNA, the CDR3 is TGCAGTGCTGGGACAGGGGCCCACGAGCAGTACTTC. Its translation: CSAGTGAHEQYF.

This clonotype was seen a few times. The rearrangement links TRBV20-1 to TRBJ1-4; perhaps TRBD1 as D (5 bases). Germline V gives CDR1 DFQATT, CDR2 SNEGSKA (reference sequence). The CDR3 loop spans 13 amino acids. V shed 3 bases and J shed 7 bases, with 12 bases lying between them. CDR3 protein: CSASRGWGEKLFF. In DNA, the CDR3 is TGCAGTGCTAGTCGGGGGTGGGGTGAAAAACTGTTTTTT.

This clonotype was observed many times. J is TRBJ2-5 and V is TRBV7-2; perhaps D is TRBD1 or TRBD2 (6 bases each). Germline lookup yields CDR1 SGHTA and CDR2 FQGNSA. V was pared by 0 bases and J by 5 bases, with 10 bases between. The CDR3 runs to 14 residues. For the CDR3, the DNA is TGTGCCAGCAGCTTAGCCGGGGGCCGGGAGACCCAGTACTTC. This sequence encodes CASSLAGGRETQYF.

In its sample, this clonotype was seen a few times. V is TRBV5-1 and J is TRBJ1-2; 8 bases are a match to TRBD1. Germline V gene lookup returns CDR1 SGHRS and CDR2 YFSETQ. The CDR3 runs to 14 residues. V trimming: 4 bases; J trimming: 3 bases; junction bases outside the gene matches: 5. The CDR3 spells CASSHKTGDYGYTF. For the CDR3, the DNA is TGCGCCAGCAGCCACAAGACAGGGGACTATGGCTACACCTTC.

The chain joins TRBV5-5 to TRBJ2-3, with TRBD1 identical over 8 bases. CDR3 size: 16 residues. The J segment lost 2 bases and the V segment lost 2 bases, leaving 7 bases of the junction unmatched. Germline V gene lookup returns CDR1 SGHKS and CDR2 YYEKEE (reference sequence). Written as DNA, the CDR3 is TGTGCCAGCAGCTTCCTTGACAGGGGATACACAGATACGCAGTATTTT. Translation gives CASSFLDRGYTDTQYF.